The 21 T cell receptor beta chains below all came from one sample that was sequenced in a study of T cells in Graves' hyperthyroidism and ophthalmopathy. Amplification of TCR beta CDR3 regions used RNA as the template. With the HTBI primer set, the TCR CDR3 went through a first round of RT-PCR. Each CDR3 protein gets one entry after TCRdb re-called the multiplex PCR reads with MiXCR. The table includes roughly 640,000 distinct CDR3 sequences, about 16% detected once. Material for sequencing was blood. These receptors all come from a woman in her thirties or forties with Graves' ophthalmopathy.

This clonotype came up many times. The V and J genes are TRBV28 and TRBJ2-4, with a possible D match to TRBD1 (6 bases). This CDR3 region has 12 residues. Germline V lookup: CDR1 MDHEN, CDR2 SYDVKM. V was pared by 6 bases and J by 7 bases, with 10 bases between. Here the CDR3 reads CASRGQGNIQYF. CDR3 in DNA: TGTGCCAGCAGGGGGCAGGGGAACATTCAGTACTTC.

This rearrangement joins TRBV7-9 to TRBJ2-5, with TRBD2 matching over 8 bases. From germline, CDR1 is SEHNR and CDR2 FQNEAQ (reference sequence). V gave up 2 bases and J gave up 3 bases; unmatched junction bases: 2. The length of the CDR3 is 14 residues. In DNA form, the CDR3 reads TGTGCCAGCAGCTTACTACTAGCGGAAGAGACCCAGTACTTC. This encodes CASSLLLAEETQYF. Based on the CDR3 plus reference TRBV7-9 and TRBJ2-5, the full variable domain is DTGVSQNPRHKITKRGQNVTFRCDPISEHNRLYWYRQTLGQGPEFLTYFQNEAQLEKSRLLSDRFSAERPKGSFSTLEIQRTEQGDSAMYLCASSLLLAEETQYFGPGTRLLVL.

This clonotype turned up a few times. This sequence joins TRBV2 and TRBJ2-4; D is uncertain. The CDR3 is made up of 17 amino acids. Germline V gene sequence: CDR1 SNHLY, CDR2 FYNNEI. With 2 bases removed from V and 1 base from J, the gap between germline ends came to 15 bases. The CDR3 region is CASSETALRDAKNIQYF. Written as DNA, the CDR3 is TGTGCCAGCAGTGAAACCGCCCTAAGGGATGCCAAAAACATTCAGTACTTC.

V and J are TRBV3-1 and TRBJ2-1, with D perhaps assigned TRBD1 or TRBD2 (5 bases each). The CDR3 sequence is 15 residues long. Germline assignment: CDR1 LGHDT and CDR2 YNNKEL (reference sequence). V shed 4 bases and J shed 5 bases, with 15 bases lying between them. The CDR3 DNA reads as TGTGCCAGCAGCCCCCGGGACCTTGCAGACAATGAGCAGTTCTTC. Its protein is CASSPRDLADNEQFF.

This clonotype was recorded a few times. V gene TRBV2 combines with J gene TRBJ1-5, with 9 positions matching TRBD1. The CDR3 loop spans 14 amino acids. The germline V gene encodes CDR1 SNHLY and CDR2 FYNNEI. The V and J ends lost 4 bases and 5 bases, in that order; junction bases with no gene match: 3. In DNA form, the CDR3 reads TGTGCCAGCAGTGGACAGGGGGTTGATCAGCCCCAGCATTTT. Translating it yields CASSGQGVDQPQHF.

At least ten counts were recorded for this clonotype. This CDR3 reads CSAGDRATNEAFF. Here the CDR3 DNA reads TGCAGTGCTGGTGACAGGGCCACTAACGAAGCTTTCTTT. The V and J genes are TRBV20-1 and TRBJ1-1, with 7 bases fitting TRBD1. The CDR3 consists of 13 residues. Germline V CDR1 and CDR2: DFQATT, SNEGSKA (reference sequence). V was pared by 5 bases and J by 8 bases, with 11 bases of the junction left unmatched.

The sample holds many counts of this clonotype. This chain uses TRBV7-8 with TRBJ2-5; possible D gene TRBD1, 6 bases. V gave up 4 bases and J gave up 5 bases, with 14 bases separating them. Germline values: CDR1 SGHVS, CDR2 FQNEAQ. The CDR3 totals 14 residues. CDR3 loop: CASSSQTGWETQYF. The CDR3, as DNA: TGTGCCAGCAGCTCCCAGACAGGATGGGAGACCCAGTACTTC.

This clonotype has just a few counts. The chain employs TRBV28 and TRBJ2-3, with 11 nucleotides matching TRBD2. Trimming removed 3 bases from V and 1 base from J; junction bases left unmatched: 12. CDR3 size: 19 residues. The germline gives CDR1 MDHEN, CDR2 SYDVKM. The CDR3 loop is CASSFLRTSGLRGTDTQYF. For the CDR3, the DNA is TGTGCCAGCAGTTTCCTACGGACTAGCGGGCTTAGAGGCACAGATACGCAGTATTTT.

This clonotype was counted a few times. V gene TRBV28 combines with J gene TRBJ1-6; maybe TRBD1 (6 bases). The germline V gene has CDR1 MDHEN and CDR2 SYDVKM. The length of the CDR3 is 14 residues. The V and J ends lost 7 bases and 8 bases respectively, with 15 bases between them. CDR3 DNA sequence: TGTGCCAGCATCTGGGGGGCTGCCCATTCACCCCTCCACTTT. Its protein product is CASIWGAAHSPLHF.

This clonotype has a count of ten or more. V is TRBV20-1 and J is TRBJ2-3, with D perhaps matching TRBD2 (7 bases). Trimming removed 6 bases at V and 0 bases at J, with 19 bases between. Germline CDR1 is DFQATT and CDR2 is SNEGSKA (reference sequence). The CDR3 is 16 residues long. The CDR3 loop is CSAIKGGSFSTDTQYF. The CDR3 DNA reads TGCAGTGCCATAAAGGGGGGGAGCTTCAGCACAGATACGCAGTATTTT.

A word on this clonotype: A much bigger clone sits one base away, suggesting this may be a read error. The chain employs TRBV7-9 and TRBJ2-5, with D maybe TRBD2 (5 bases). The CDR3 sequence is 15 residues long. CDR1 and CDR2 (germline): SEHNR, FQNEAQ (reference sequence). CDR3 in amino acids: CASSRRAPLTETQHF. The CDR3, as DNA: TGTGCCAGCAGCCGGCGGGCTCCTTTGACGGAGACCCAGCACTTC.

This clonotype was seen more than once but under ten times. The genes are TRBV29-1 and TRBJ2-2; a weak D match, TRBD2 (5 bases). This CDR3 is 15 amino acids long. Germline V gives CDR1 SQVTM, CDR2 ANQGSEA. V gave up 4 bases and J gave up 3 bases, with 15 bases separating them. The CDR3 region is CSVVVVDYDTGELFF. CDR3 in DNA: TGCAGCGTTGTTGTGGTAGACTATGACACCGGGGAGCTGTTTTTT.

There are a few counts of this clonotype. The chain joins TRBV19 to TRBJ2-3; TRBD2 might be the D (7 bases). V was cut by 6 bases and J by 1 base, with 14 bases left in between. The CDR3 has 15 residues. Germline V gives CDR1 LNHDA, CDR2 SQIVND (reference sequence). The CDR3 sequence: CASRGGAEGTDTQYF. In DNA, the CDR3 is TGTGCCAGTAGGGGGGGGGCCGAAGGCACAGATACGCAGTATTTT.

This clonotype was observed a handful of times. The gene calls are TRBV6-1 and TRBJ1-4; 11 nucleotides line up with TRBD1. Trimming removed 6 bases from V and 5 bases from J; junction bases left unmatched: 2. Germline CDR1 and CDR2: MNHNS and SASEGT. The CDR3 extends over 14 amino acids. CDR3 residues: CASSWDRGNEKLFF. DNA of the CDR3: TGTGCCAGCAGCTGGGACAGGGGGAATGAAAAACTGTTTTTT.

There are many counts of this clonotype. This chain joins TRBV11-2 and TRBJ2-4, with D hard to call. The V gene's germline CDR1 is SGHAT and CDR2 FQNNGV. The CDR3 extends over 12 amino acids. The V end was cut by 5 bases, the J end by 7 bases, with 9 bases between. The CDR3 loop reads CASSKLGNIQYF. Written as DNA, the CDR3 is TGTGCCAGCAGCAAACTTGGGAACATTCAGTACTTC.

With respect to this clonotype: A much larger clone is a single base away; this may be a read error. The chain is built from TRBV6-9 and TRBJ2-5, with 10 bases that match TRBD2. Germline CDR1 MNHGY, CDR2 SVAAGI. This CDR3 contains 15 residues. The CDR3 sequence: CASGYGTSVQETQYF. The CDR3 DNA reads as TGTGCCAGCGGTTACGGGACTAGCGTCCAAGAGACCCAGTACTTC.

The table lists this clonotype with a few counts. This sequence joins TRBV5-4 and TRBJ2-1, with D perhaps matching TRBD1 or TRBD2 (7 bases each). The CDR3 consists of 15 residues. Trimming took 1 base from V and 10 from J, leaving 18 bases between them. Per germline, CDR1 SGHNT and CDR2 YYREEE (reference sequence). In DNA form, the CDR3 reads TGTGCCAGCAGCTTGTTGACAGGGCCCGGGGGGGAGCAGTTCTTC. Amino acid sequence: CASSLLTGPGGEQFF.

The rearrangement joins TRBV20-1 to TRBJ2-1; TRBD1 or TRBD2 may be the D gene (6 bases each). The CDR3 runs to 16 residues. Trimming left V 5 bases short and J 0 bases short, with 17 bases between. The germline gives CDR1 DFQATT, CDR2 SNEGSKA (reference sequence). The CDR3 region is CSADMGGGSSYNEQFF. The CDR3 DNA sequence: TGCAGTGCTGACATGGGGGGCGGCAGCTCCTACAATGAGCAGTTCTTC.

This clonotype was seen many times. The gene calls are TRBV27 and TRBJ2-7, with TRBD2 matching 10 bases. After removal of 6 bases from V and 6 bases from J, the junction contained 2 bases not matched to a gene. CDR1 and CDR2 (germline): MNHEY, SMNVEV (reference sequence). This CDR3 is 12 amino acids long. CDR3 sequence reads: CASSQREGEQYF. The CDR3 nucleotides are TGTGCCAGCAGCCAGCGGGAGGGCGAGCAGTACTTC.

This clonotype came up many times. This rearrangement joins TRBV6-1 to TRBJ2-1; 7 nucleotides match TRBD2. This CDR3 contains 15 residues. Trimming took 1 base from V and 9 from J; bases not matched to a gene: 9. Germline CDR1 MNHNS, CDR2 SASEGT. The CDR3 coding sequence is TGTGCCAGCAGTGAAGATCCTGGGGCGGGAGTTGAGCAGTTCTTC. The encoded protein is CASSEDPGAGVEQFF.

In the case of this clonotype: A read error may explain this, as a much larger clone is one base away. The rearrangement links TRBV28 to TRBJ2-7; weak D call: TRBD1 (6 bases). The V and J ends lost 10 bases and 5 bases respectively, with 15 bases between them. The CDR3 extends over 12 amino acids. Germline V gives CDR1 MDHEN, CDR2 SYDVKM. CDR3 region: CATLPQGNEQYF. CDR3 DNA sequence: TGTGCCACCCTCCCGCAGGGGAACGAGCAGTACTTC.